This T cell receptor (beta chain) was obtained from a study of cytomegalovirus exposure and HLA in healthy donors. General study findings and limits: Later, an analysis showed that TCR beta chains associated with HLA were more clonally expanded than others that were equally common. Being productive about 87% or about 30% of the time was typical of most TCR beta V segments in an earlier analysis.

Details on this clone: Its antigen is as yet unknown.

Primers: 60 Vbeta forward and 13 Jbeta reverse. Sequencing was performed with immunoSEQ multiplex PCR; in TCRdb, only in-frame clones are kept and a portion is missing. The sample consists of around 150,000 clones, roughly 85% of them appearing once. All donors participated as healthy donors of bone marrow. V was clipped by 4 bases and J by 4 bases, with 8 bases between them. The CDR3 is made up of 13 amino acids. CDR1 and CDR2 from the germline V gene are SGHDT and YYEEEE. The V and J genes are TRBV5-6 and TRBJ1-4; a possible D gene is TRBD1 (6 bases). The origin of this receptor is a man in his forties in good health and CMV-seropositive. The specimen was PBMCs. The CDR3 here is CASSRTVNEKLFF. DNA of the CDR3: TGTGCCAGCAGCCGGACAGTTAATGAAAAACTGTTTTTT.